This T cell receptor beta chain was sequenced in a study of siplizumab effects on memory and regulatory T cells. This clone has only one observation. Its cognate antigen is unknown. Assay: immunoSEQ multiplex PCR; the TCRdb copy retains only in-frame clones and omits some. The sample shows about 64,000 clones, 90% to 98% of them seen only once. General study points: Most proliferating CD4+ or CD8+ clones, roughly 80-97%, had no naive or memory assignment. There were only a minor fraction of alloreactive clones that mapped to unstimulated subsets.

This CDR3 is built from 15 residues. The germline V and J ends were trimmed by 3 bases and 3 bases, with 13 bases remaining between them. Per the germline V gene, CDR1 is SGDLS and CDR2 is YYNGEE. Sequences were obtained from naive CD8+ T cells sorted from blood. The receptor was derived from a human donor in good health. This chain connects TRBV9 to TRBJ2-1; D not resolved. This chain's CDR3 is CASSEVVTDYNEQFF. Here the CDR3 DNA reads TGTGCCAGCAGCGAAGTGGTAACGGACTACAATGAGCAGTTCTTC.